This entry concerns a single TCR beta chain. Trimming left V 3 bases short and J 6 bases short, with 12 bases between. This CDR3 is 13 amino acids long. This sample stems from a study of control samples from healthy donors and cancer patients. Clones were sequenced by immunoSEQ multiplex PCR, and TCRdb holds only the in-frame ones, with some missing. The repertoire holds under 100,000 clones, approximately 93% seen once, with about 1.5% in the top ten. V and J are TRBV12-3 or TRBV12-4 and TRBJ2-7, with D maybe TRBD2 (6 bases). The sequence came from a young woman in good health. The sequenced sample was blood. In DNA, the CDR3 is TGTGCCAGCAGTTTGGGACTCGTCCCCGAGCAGTACTTC. Its protein is CASSLGLVPEQYF.